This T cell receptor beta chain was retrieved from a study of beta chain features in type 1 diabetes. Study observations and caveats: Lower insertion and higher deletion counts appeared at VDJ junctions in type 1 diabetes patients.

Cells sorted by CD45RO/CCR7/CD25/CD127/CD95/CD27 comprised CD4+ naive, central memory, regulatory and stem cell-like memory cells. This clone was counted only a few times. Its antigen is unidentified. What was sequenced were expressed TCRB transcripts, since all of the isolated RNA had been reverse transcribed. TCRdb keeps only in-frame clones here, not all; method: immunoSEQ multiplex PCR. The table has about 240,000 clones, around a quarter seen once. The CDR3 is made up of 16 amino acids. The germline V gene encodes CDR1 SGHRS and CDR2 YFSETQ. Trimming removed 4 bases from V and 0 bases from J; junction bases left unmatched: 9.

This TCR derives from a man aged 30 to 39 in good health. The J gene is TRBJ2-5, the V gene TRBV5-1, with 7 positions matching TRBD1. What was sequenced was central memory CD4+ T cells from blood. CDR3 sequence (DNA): TGCGCCAGCAGCCCGGGGACAGTGGGGAACCAAGAGACCCAGTACTTC. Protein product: CASSPGTVGNQETQYF.